This T cell receptor beta chain was recorded in a study of OX40 agonist ivuxolimab in advanced cancers. Study overall: Dose-escalation patients were diagnosed with hepatocellular carcinoma, melanoma, renal cell cancer or head and neck cancer. Subjects had a mean age of about 57 years, with a range of roughly 23 to 80; around 80% were male. Three individuals attained partial responses, comprising one hepatocellular carcinoma case and two cutaneous melanoma cases.

Sequenced by immunoSEQ multiplex PCR; TCRdb stores in-frame clones only, minus some. The repertoire includes tens of thousands of clones, less than 85% of them detected once, and 11% sits in the top ten. The V end was cut by 4 bases, the J end by 8 bases, with 15 bases between. Germline CDR1 reads SGHRS; CDR2 reads YFSETQ. This CDR3 spans 13 amino acids. The chain joins TRBV5-1 to TRBJ1-1; a possible D gene is TRBD1 (6 bases). This clonotype was obtained from an adult with an advanced solid tumor such as melanoma, head and neck, liver or kidney cancer. The sequenced sample was CD4+ or CD8+ T cells sorted from blood, obtained in a trial of the OX40 agonist ivuxolimab. The CDR3, as DNA: TGCGCCAGCAGCCCCAGAGGAGACAGGGAAGCTTTCTTT. Translated: CASSPRGDREAFF. Filled out from reference TRBV5-1 and TRBJ1-1, the complete variable domain reads KAGVTQTPRYLIKTRGQQVTLSCSPISGHRSVSWYQQTPGQGLQFLFEYFSETQRNKGNFPGRFSGRQFSNSRSEMNVSTLELGDSALYLCASSPRGDREAFFGQGTRLTVV.